This T cell receptor beta chain was profiled in a study of vaccination and CD4 T cells after COVID-19 (dated by TCRdb to the early 2020s). Background for the entire study: In the convalescent cohort there were six males and four females, among whom were two Hispanic individuals, seven Caucasians, two Asians and one multiracial person. Each participant got two doses of either the Pfizer-BioNTech BNT162b2 vaccine (n=8) or the Moderna mRNA-1273 vaccine (n=2). Post-COVID blood samples from convalescent patients were collected a median of around 100 days after diagnosis, with a range of 35 to 161 days. Post-vaccine blood samples were taken a median of 72 days after the second vaccine dose, with a range of roughly 13 to 250 days. Overlapping spike peptide pools from SARS-CoV-2 and from the common cold coronaviruses HCoV-NL63, HCoV-OC43 and HCoV-229E were used as culture stimuli. In control cultures, a CEFX viral epitope pool was used as positive control, an HIV-1 Nef peptide pool was used as negative control, or no peptide was added. In ten to eleven COVID-19 convalescent patients and a few infection-naive healthy vaccine recipients, the spike-specific CD4+ TCR repertoire before mRNA vaccination was compared with the repertoire after mRNA vaccination.

A word on this clonotype: The antigen it binds to is not known. No base-level quality is on record; no much larger clone is a single base apart.

V lost 0 bases and J lost 0 bases; the stretch between them is 10 bases long. Looking up the germline V gene yields CDR1 SGHRS and CDR2 YFSETQ. The CDR3 starts with the cysteine, ends with the phenylalanine, and has 17 residues. Only the CDR3 portion is preserved as DNA: 51 bases, with reading frame beginning at the first base. The sample's treatment or condition label, decoded: approximately 11-day PBMC culture with coronavirus spike peptide pools or control peptides (ViraFEST assay). The ViraFEST assay, used in the study, expanded antigen-specific T cells with peptide pools and then identified the expanded clonotypes through TCR sequencing. The absence of prior SARS-CoV-2 infection in healthy vaccine recipients was confirmed by negative nucleocapsid antibody tests before and after vaccination. Fewer than 2.5 million PBMCs per well were cultured in IMDM with about 5% human AB serum and 8.5 to 10 IU/ml IL-2, plus 10 ug/ml peptide pools. Half of the culture medium was replaced with fresh IL-2-containing medium on days 3 and 7. After more than 8 days of culture, CD4+ T cells were isolated by negative selection using the EasySep CD4+ T cell isolation kit. PBMCs were separated from whole blood using Ficoll-Paque Plus gradient centrifugation and then either used fresh or cryopreserved at -140C. Triplicate wells were generally used for each culture condition.

The protocol used for the library was PCR. DNA from cultured CD4+ T cells underwent TCR sequencing with the Oncomine TCR Beta short-read assay at the Johns Hopkins FTIC core. Genomic DNA was extracted from the cultured CD4+ T cells with the QIAamp micro DNA kit. The Oncomine TCR Beta libraries from cultured CD4+ T cells were pooled using unique dual indexes and then sequenced on an Illumina iSeq 100. Turning to the authors' computational methods: Non-productive sequences were removed, and CDR3s not starting with C, not ending with F or W, or shorter than 7 amino acids were discarded. Antigen-specific clonotypes were identified using the MANAFEST web application through comparison of peptide-stimulated wells with reference and other culture wells. To be called positive, a clone needed an FDR below 0.05, an odds ratio above 5, and a productive frequency above 0.1% in at least two of three replicate wells. A clonotype was classed as cross-reactive if the clonotype showed significant expansion both in SARS-CoV-2 spike wells and in at least one common cold coronavirus spike condition. Using R version 3.6.1, CDR3 homology was evaluated through Levenshtein distances (stringdist) along with unrooted phylogenetic trees (ape). TCRdb applied fastp at Q25 and MiXCR to the public reads, then kept only in-frame beta chains. Here each entry gathers all rows of one CDR3 protein and keeps the most common genes and DNA. TCRdb, not the original authors, processed these V and J calls. The sample profile shows more than 9,000 distinct CDR3 sequences; around 20% of them were found once. Of the sample, roughly 12% falls within the top ten clones.

Results and caveats for the whole study, not just this receptor: Of the vaccine-specific clones found in convalescent patients, nearly all (304 of 307) were mono-reactive for SARS-CoV-2 spike instead of being cross-reactive with common cold coronaviruses. Only a relatively small number of convalescent patients were included in the study, and early timepoints following natural infection were not analyzed. The median count of SARS-CoV-2-reactive clonotypes went up from 20 to 25 after infection to approximately 40 after vaccination, although the change was not significant. In convalescent patients, a median about 86% of post-vaccine SARS-CoV-2-reactive clones were detected only after vaccination, and vaccine-specific priming was suggested by this finding.

Sequencing was performed on CD4+ T cells from blood, cultured in vitro, taken before SARS-CoV-2 vaccination. The sequence derives from a human donor who received a COVID-19 vaccine. Rearrangement joined TRBV5-1 to TRBJ2-6; a confident D gene designation cannot be given. For the CDR3, the sequence is CASSLGRLLSGANVLTF. The DNA reads as follows: TGCGCCAGCAGCTTGGGACGTTTACTCTCTGGGGCCAACGTCCTGACTTTC.